This paragraph reports one T cell receptor (beta chain). Its target is unknown. The CDR3 length is 15 residues. The germline CDR1 and CDR2 sequences are SGDLS and YYNGEE. V lost 0 bases and J lost 4, with 12 bases in between. PCR primers comprised 60 Vbeta and 13 Jbeta primers. Generated by immunoSEQ multiplex PCR, the TCRdb table keeps only in-frame clones and is missing some. The repertoire holds over 110,000 clones, with over 70% as singletons. The data stem from a study of cytomegalovirus exposure and HLA in healthy donors. Findings and caveats of the study: Three CMV-associated chains proved CMV antigen-specific in vitro. Cytomegalovirus association was assigned to over 150 TCR beta chains.

This TCR was sampled from a man between 18 and 35 years old in good health and CMV-seronegative. Sequencing used PBMCs. This chain connects TRBV9 to TRBJ2-3; TRBD2 might be the D (6 bases). The CDR3 is CASSVGPSVSDTQYF. CDR3 nucleotide sequence: TGTGCCAGCAGCGTAGGGCCTAGCGTCTCAGATACGCAGTATTTT. Based on the CDR3 plus reference TRBV9 and TRBJ2-3, the full variable domain is DSGVTQTPKHLITATGQRVTLRCSPRSGDLSVYWYQQSLDQGLQFLIQYYNGEERAKGNILERFSAQQFPDLHSELNLSSLELGDSALYFCASSVGPSVSDTQYFGPGTRLTVL.